A single sample is the source of the 20 T cell receptor beta chains below, sequenced in a study of T cell repertoires in cytomegalovirus infection. TCRdb analysed the reads with MiXCR anew, one entry per CDR3 protein. The sample lists 350,000 to 400,000 distinct CDR3 sequences; nearly 35% were seen once. For these receptors, no antigen is known. Specimen: cultured PBMCs, collected from culture after CMV antigen stimulation. These receptors all come from a human donor in good health (CMV status not recorded). Some clones in this sample may be carry-over from other donors' samples.

This clonotype was observed a few times. V is TRBV27 and J is TRBJ2-3; D ambiguous. CDR1 and CDR2 (germline): MNHEY, SMNVEV (reference sequence). The CDR3 has 13 amino acids. Deletions cut 6 bases from V and 2 bases from J, with 9 bases between. CDR3 region: CASSFVATDTQYF. In DNA, the CDR3 is TGTGCCAGCAGCTTCGTGGCCACAGATACGCAGTATTTT.

This clonotype was observed many times. The chain has TRBV7-2 and TRBJ2-7; D unresolved. Germline V gene sequence: CDR1 SGHTA, CDR2 FQGNSA. The CDR3 has 13 amino acids. The V and J ends lost 4 bases and 0 bases respectively, with 7 bases between them. The DNA for the CDR3 is TGTGCCAGCAGCTATCCGAGCTCCTACGAGCAGTACTTC. Its translation: CASSYPSSYEQYF.

The chain has TRBV7-2 and TRBJ2-5; 12 bases map to TRBD2. The CDR3 extends over 15 amino acids. Trimming removed 4 bases from V and 5 bases from J; junction bases left unmatched: 5. The germline gives CDR1 SGHTA, CDR2 FQGNSA. For the CDR3, the DNA is TGTGCCAGCAGCTATCTAGCGGGAGGGAAGGAGACCCAGTACTTC. Amino acids: CASSYLAGGKETQYF. Variable domain in full (rest from reference TRBV7-2 and TRBJ2-5): GAGVSQSPSNKVTEKGKDVELRCDPISGHTALYWYRQSLGQGLEFLIYFQGNSAPDKSGLPSDRFSAERTGGSVSTLTIQRTQQEDSAVYLCASSYLAGGKETQYFGPGTRLLVL.

This clonotype was detected many times. The chain employs TRBV14 and TRBJ2-7, with D hard to call. The CDR3 length is 14 residues. CDR1 is SGHDN, CDR2 FVKESK, per germline. Trimming cost V 1 base and J 3 bases, with 10 bases left between them. The CDR3 region is CASSQGVGYYEQYF. CDR3 nucleotides: TGTGCCAGCAGCCAAGGCGTGGGGTACTACGAGCAGTACTTC.

This clonotype was detected once. This rearrangement joins TRBV4-1 to TRBJ2-3; 8 bases line up with TRBD2. V was pared by 4 bases and J by 6 bases, with 15 bases of the junction left unmatched. This CDR3 is 17 amino acids long. From germline, CDR1 is MGHRA and CDR2 YSYEKL. The CDR3 DNA reads as TGCGCCAGCAGCCCGGAGGGAAGCGGGGGCCAGGGGGATACGCAGTATTTT. Amino acids: CASSPEGSGGQGDTQYF.

The chain carries TRBV7-2 and TRBJ2-3; the D is unclear. V was trimmed by 5 bases and J by 6 bases, leaving 12 bases between them. The CDR3 consists of 13 residues. From germline, CDR1 is SGHTA and CDR2 FQGNSA. The CDR3, as DNA: TGTGCCAGCAGCCCCGCCACTGGGGATACGCAGTATTTT. Amino acids: CASSPATGDTQYF.

The CDR3 coding sequence is TGTGCCAGCAGAGGACAGGGTCAGCAGTTCTTC. Encoded protein: CASRGQGQQFF. The chain combines TRBV6-2 or TRBV6-3 with TRBJ2-1; 8 positions agree with TRBD1. Trimming took 6 bases from V and 11 from J; bases not matched to a gene: 3. The CDR3 loop spans 11 amino acids. CDR1 is MNHEY and CDR2 is SVGEGT in the germline V gene.

Ten or more counts support this clonotype. The gene calls are TRBV7-2 and TRBJ1-5, with TRBD1 as a possible D gene (5 bases). Per the germline V gene, CDR1 is SGHTA and CDR2 is FQGNSA. V was shortened by 5 bases and J by 7 bases, with 18 bases between the two germline ends. The CDR3 runs to 15 residues. The CDR3 here is CASSHAMPGKQPQHF. The CDR3, as DNA: TGTGCCAGCAGCCATGCAATGCCAGGGAAGCAGCCCCAGCATTTT.

This chain connects TRBV19 to TRBJ1-5; a possible D gene is TRBD1 (6 bases). Germline CDR1 and CDR2: LNHDA and SQIVND (reference sequence). The V end was cut by 7 bases, the J end by 1 base, with 11 bases between. CDR3 length: 14 residues. CDR3 sequence: CASKAQGSNQPQHF. The CDR3 DNA reads TGTGCCAGTAAAGCGCAGGGGAGCAATCAGCCCCAGCATTTT.

This clonotype came up once. The rearrangement joins TRBV11-2 to TRBJ2-1; 12 positions match TRBD2. The CDR3 runs to 15 residues. V was clipped by 0 bases and J by 9 bases; unmatched bases: 3. Germline V lookup: CDR1 SGHAT, CDR2 FQNNGV. The CDR3 is CASSLDASGRGEQFF. DNA of the CDR3: TGTGCCAGCAGCTTAGACGCTAGCGGGAGGGGTGAGCAGTTCTTC. Variable domain in full (rest from reference TRBV11-2 and TRBJ2-1): EAGVAQSPRYKIIEKRQSVAFWCNPISGHATLYWYQQILGQGPKLLIQFQNNGVVDDSQLPKDRFSAERLKGVDSTLKIQPAKLEDSAVYLCASSLDASGRGEQFFGPGTRLTVL.

The DNA of the CDR3 is TGCGCCAGCAGCCAAGCTAGCGGGAGAGGTACCTACGAGCAGTACGTC. It yields the protein CASSQASGRGTYEQYV. V is TRBV4-1 and J is TRBJ2-7, with 10 bases lining up with TRBD2. With V trimmed by 1 base and J by 2 bases, 5 bases remained unmatched. Germline values: CDR1 MGHRA, CDR2 YSYEKL. The CDR3 is 16 amino acids.

The CDR3 bases are TGTGCCAGCAGATTCAAACCGGACCGAGCCGTTAGCACAGATACGCAGTATTTT. Its translation is CASRFKPDRAVSTDTQYF. J is TRBJ2-3 and V is TRBV6-2 or TRBV6-3; D call uncertain. Germline CDR1 reads MNHEY; CDR2 reads SVGEGT. Trimming removed 6 bases at V and 0 bases at J, with 22 bases between. The CDR3 is 18 amino acids.

This chain connects TRBV6-8 to TRBJ2-2; 7 bases line up with TRBD1. Germline V gene lookup returns CDR1 MNHGY and CDR2 SAAAGT. CDR3 size: 14 residues. V shed 6 bases and J 3 bases; nucleotides not matched to a gene: 4. CDR3 DNA sequence: TGTGCCAGCAGCCGCGACAGGGACACCGGGGAGCTGTTTTTT. It yields the protein CASSRDRDTGELFF.

This clonotype was seen a few times. This chain connects TRBV29-1 to TRBJ1-1; tentatively, D is TRBD1 (6 bases). Germline assignment: CDR1 SQVTM and CDR2 ANQGSEA. The CDR3 sequence is 13 residues long. V lost 6 bases to trimming and J lost 1 base, with 12 bases between them. CDR3 loop: CSVVQQGNTEAFF. CDR3 nucleotides: TGCAGCGTAGTACAACAGGGGAACACTGAAGCTTTCTTT.

In its sample, this clonotype was seen a few times. This chain connects TRBV7-6 to TRBJ2-5; TRBD1 matches at 8 bases. The CDR3 runs 15 residues. Germline V CDR1 and CDR2: SGHVS, FNYEAQ. V lost 3 bases to trimming and J lost 4 bases; unmatched junction nucleotides: 7. For the CDR3, the DNA is TGTGCCAGCAGCTTCGGACAGGGAGGTGGAGAGACCCAGTACTTC. The encoded protein is CASSFGQGGGETQYF.

The chain combines TRBV6-5 with TRBJ1-1; D gene uncertain. Trimming shortened V by 5 bases and J by 1 base, and 17 bases separated the two germline ends. The CDR3 runs 16 residues. CDR1 and CDR2 from the germline V gene are MNHEY and SVGAGI. CDR3 nucleotide sequence: TGTGCCAGCAGTGATACGGACGGCGGACGGAACACTGAAGCTTTCTTT. This codes for CASSDTDGGRNTEAFF.

The table lists this clonotype with a count of one. The gene calls are TRBV28 and TRBJ2-1; 9 bases are shared with TRBD2. The J segment lost 14 bases and the V segment lost 2 bases, leaving 10 bases of the junction unmatched. The germline gives CDR1 MDHEN, CDR2 SYDVKM. This CDR3 has 14 amino acids. CDR3: CASSLGGEGTSKFF. The CDR3 DNA sequence: TGTGCCAGCAGTTTAGGGGGGGAAGGGACTAGCAAGTTCTTC.

This sequence joins TRBV29-1 and TRBJ2-1; D possibly uses TRBD1 or TRBD2 (6 bases each). Germline lookup yields CDR1 SQVTM and CDR2 ANQGSEA. The V and J ends lost 5 bases and 7 bases respectively, with 12 bases between them. The length of the CDR3 is 12 residues. CDR3 sequence reads: CSVRGRVNEQFF. In nucleotides, the CDR3 is TGCAGCGTTCGGGGGCGAGTAAATGAGCAGTTCTTC.

This CDR3 reads CASSAPGGSTDTQYF. In DNA, the CDR3 is TGTGCCAGCAGCGCCCCGGGAGGTAGCACAGATACGCAGTATTTT. V is TRBV7-2 and J is TRBJ2-3, with 7 positions matching TRBD2. The CDR3 has 15 residues. CDR1 is SGHTA, CDR2 FQGNSA, per germline. With V trimmed by 5 bases and J by 0 bases, 5 bases remained unmatched.

V is TRBV6-6 and J is TRBJ2-7, with D tentatively TRBD1 (5 bases). Per germline, CDR1 MNHNY and CDR2 SVGAGI (reference sequence). The CDR3 has 12 amino acids. The ends were cut back, 4 bases at V and 5 bases at J, with 9 bases in the middle. The CDR3 DNA reads TGTGCCAGCAGTTCATGGACACACGAGCAGTACGTC. Translated, it gives CASSSWTHEQYV.